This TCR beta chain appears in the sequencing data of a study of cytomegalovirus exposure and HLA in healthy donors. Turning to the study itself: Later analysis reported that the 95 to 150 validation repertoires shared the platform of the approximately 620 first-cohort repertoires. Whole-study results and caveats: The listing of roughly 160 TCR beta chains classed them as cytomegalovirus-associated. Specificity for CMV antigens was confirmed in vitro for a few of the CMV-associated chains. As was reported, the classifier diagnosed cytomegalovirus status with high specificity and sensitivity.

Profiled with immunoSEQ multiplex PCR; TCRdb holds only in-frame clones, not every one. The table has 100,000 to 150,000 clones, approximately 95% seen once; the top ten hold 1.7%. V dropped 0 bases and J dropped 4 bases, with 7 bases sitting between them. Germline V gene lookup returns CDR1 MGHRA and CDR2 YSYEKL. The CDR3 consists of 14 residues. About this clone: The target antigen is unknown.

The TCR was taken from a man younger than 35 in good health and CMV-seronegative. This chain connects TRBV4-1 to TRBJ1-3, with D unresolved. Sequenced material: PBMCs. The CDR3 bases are TGCGCCAGCAGCCAAGATAGGCGGGGAAACACCATATATTTT. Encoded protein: CASSQDRRGNTIYF.